The TCR beta chain described here comes from a study of vaccination and CD4 T cells after COVID-19. A few counts support this clonotype. Its antigen remains unidentified. The time point was: late sampling 161 to 241 days after vaccination in a few convalescent patients. Treatment in this sample: 10-day PBMC culture with coronavirus spike peptide pools or control peptides (ViraFEST assay). ViraFEST stimulated the growth of antigen-specific T cells using peptide pools and subsequently profiled their TCRs by sequencing. The assay that was used to sequence DNA from cultured CD4+ T cells was the Oncomine TCR Beta short-read assay. TCRdb used MiXCR to reprocess the PCR reads, holding one entry per CDR3 protein. The sample has around 27,000 distinct CDR3 sequences; 36% are singletons. With 6 bases removed from V and 0 bases from J, the gap between germline ends came to 3 bases. The CDR3 extends over 12 amino acids. Germline V lookup: CDR1 MDHEN, CDR2 SYDVKM.

This clonotype was sampled from a human donor who had recovered from COVID-19. This chain joins TRBV28 and TRBJ1-5; D is unclear. This specimen consisted of CD4+ T cells from blood, cultured in vitro, obtained about 7 months after SARS-CoV-2 vaccination. CDR3 sequence (DNA): TGTGCCAGCAGCGGTAGCAATCAGCCCCAGCATTTT. It encodes CASSGSNQPQHF.